One sample yielded the 2 T cell receptor beta chains listed below, sequenced in a study of blood T cells in healthy people across ages. Combining a sample-barcoded 5' primer with a J-beta primer mix, a second PCR ran for about 7 to 11 cycles. TCRdb reanalysed the 5' RACE reads using MiXCR and keeps one entry per CDR3 protein. The profile shows around 1.7 million distinct CDR3 sequences, 28% of them singletons. The sequencing input was blood. The source is a woman aged 25 to 39 in good health.

The V call is TRBV30, the J call TRBJ1-4; tentative D call: TRBD1 (5 bases). V was pared by 5 bases and J by 7 bases, with 8 bases between. Germline CDR1 is GTSNPN and CDR2 is SVGIG (reference sequence). The CDR3 sequence is 11 residues long. Here the CDR3 reads CAWGAGEKLFF. Written as DNA, the CDR3 is TGTGCCTGGGGGGCCGGTGAAAAACTGTTTTTT.

The V gene is TRBV5-1, the J gene TRBJ2-3, with D possibly being TRBD1 (5 bases). Per germline, CDR1 SGHRS and CDR2 YFSETQ. The CDR3 sequence is 15 residues long. Deletions cut 4 bases from V and 2 bases from J, with 14 bases between. The CDR3 region is CASSQIRRDTDTQYF. In DNA, the CDR3 is TGCGCCAGCAGCCAAATTCGCAGGGACACAGATACGCAGTATTTT.